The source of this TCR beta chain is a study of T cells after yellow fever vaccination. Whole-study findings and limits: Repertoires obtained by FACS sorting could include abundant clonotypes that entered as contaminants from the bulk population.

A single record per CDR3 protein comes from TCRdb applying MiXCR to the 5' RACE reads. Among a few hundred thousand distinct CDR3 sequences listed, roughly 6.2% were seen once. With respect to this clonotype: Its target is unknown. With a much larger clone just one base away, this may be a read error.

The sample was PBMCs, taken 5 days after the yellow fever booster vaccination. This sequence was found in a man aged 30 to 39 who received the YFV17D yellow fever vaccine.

The CDR3 coding sequence is TGTGCCAGCACCCTGGTGGGACTAGCGGGAAGGAAGACCCAGTACTTC. Translated, it gives CASTLVGLAGRKTQYF. The gene calls are TRBV28 and TRBJ2-5; the match to TRBD2 covers 13 bases. This CDR3 is built from 16 residues. The junction had 11 bases not matched to a gene; V was cut back by 7 bases and J by 6 bases. Germline loops: CDR1 MDHEN, CDR2 SYDVKM.